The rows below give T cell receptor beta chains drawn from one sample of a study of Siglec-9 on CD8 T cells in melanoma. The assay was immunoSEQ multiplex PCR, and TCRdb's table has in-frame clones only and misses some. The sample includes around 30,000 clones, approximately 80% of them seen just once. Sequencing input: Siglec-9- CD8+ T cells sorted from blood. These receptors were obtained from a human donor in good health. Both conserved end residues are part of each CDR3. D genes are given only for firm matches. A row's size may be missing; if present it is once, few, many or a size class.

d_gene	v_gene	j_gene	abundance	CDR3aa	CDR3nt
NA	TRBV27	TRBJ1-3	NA	CASSLKLGGNTIYF	TGTGCCAGCAGTTTAAAACTAGGTGGAAACACCATATATTTT
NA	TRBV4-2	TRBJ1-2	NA	CASRTANYGYTF	TGTGCCAGCAGGACAGCGAACTATGGCTACACCTTC
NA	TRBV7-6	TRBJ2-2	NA	CASSRSMGAGELFF	TGTGCCAGCAGCCGAAGTATGGGAGCCGGGGAGCTGTTTTTT
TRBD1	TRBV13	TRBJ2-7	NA	CASSPRTGGYEQYF	TGTGCCAGCAGCCCCCGGACAGGGGGATACGAGCAGTACTTC
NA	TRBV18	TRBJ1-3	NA	CASSPPEGSGNTIYF	TGTGCCAGCTCACCACCGGAAGGATCTGGAAACACCATATATTTT
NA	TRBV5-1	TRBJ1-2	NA	CASSLDTNYGYTF	TGCGCCAGCAGCCTTGACACCAACTATGGCTACACCTTC
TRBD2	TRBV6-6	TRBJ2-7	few	CASSPIIGTSDYEQYF	TGTGCCAGCAGTCCAATTATAGGGACTAGCGACTACGAGCAGTACTTC
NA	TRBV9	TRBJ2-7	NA	CASSTHGGSSYEQYF	TGTGCCAGCAGTACCCATGGGGGGAGCTCCTACGAGCAGTACTTC
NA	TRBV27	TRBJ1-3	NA	CASSGRGSGNTIYF	TGTGCCAGCAGTGGGAGGGGGTCGGGAAACACCATATATTTT
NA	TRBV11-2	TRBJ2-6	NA	CASSTQWTLSGANVLTF	TGTGCCAGCAGCACACAATGGACACTCTCTGGGGCCAACGTCCTGACTTTC
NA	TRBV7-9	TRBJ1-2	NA	CASSLGEAAYNYGYTF	TGTGCCAGCAGCTTAGGAGAGGCAGCTTATAACTATGGCTACACCTTC
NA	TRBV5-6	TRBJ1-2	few	CASSAGSHGYTF	TGTGCCAGCAGCGCGGGGTCGCATGGCTACACCTTC
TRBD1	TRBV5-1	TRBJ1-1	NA	CASSLDRGSNTEAFF	TGCGCCAGCAGCTTGGACAGGGGTTCGAACACTGAAGCTTTCTTT
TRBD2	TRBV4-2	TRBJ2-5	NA	CASSQATGGGETQYF	TGTGCCAGCAGCCAAGCCACGGGCGGGGGGGAGACCCAGTACTTC
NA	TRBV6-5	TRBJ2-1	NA	CASGVAAGSYNEQFF	TGTGCCAGCGGGGTTGCCGCGGGATCGTACAATGAGCAGTTCTTC
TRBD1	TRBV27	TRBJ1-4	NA	CASSIGQGGEKLFF	TGTGCCAGCAGTATCGGACAGGGCGGTGAAAAACTGTTTTTT
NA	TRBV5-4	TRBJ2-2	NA	CASSREGAAGELFF	TGTGCCAGCAGCCGGGAGGGGGCCGCCGGGGAGCTGTTTTTT
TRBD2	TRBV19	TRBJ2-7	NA	CASSVAAGTTYEQYF	TGTGCCAGTAGTGTTGCAGCGGGGACCACCTACGAGCAGTACTTC
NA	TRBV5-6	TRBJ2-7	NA	CASSWGTYEQYF	TGTGCCAGCAGCTGGGGAACCTACGAGCAGTACTTC
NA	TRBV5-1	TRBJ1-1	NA	CASSFLRGGNTEAFF	TGCGCCAGCAGCTTCCTAAGGGGTGGGAACACTGAAGCTTTCTTT
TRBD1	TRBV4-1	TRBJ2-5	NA	CASSQDGQGGGETQYF	TGCGCCAGCAGCCAAGACGGACAGGGTGGAGGAGAGACCCAGTACTTC
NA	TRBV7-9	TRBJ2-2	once	CASSLVGASGELFF	TGTGCCAGCAGCTTAGTAGGGGCCTCCGGGGAGCTGTTTTTT
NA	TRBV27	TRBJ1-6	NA	CASSLTGEDNSPLHF	TGTGCCAGCAGTTTGACTGGTGAAGATAATTCACCCCTCCACTTT
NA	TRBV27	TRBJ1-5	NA	CASSLRGQPQHF	TGTGCCAGCAGTTTAAGAGGGCAGCCCCAGCATTTT
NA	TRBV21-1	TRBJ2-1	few	CASSKPTGCNEQFF	TGTGCCAGCAGCAAACCTACAGGGTGCAATGAGCAGTTCTTC
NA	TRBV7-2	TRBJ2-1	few	CAGRTAYNEQFF	TGTGCCGGACGGACAGCGTACAATGAGCAGTTCTTC
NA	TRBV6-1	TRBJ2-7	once	CASRHNPSYEQYF	TGTGCCAGCAGGCACAACCCCTCCTACGAGCAGTACTTC
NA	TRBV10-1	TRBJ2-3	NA	CASSESVNHLNTDTQYF	TGCGCCAGCAGTGAGTCAGTAAACCATCTAAACACAGATACGCAGTATTTT
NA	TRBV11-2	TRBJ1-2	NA	CASSLRGSPYTF	TGTGCCAGCAGCCTCAGGGGCAGCCCCTACACCTTC
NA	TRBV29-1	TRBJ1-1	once	CSAMGQNTEAFF	TGCAGCGCTATGGGACAAAACACTGAAGCTTTCTTT
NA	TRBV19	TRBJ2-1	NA	CASSIGHPNEQFF	TGTGCCAGTAGTATAGGTCACCCCAATGAGCAGTTCTTC
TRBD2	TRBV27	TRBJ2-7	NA	CASSTLIAGSLNEQYF	TGTGCCAGCAGTACCCTCATAGCGGGGTCTCTTAACGAGCAGTACTTC
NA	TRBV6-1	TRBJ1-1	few	CASLVRVMNTEAFF	TGTGCCAGCTTAGTACGGGTAATGAACACTGAAGCTTTCTTT
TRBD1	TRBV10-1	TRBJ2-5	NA	CASSESTRGRGETQYF	TGCGCCAGCAGTGAGTCGACTCGGGGCAGGGGGGAGACCCAGTACTTC
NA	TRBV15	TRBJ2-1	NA	CATRLKRLLSSYNEQFF	TGTGCCACCCGACTTAAAAGACTACTCAGCTCCTACAATGAGCAGTTCTTC
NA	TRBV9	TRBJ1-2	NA	CASSVGAGGYTF	TGTGCCAGCAGCGTAGGTGCGGGCGGCTACACCTTC
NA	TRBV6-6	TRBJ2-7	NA	CASSYGTGYEQYF	TGTGCCAGCAGTTACGGGACGGGATACGAGCAGTACTTC
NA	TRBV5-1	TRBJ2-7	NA	CASSLVEKAYEQYF	TGCGCCAGCAGCTTGGTCGAGAAGGCCTACGAGCAGTACTTC
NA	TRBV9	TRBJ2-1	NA	CASSGLAEQFF	TGTGCCAGCAGCGGGCTGGCTGAGCAGTTCTTC
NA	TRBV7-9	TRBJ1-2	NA	CASSVDSYGYTF	TGTGCCAGCAGCGTCGACAGTTACGGCTACACCTTC